Below, one TCR beta chain is given with its context. Its antigen remains undetermined. No base-level quality is on record; no much larger clone is a single base apart. From the cysteine up to the phenylalanine, the CDR3 has a length of 15 residues. Only CDR3 DNA remains: 45 bases, in frame from the first base. Deletion took 0 bases off V and 10 bases off J, with a span of 16 bases between the germline ends. The germline V gene specifies SGHRS as CDR1 and YFSETQ as CDR2. These data are taken from a study of blood T cell repertoires in COVID-19 (dated by TCRdb to 2019 to 2021). In the study overall: Samples from collaborators originated in the United States, Italy and Spain and spanned both the acute and convalescent phases of COVID-19. HLA class I and class II types, where available, came from metadata supplied by the sample provider rather than from assay-based typing. The prospective study material was composed of cDNA or gDNA derived from T cells, B-cell-depleted T cells, or PBMCs. The repertoires were released in a freely available public database meant as a resource for research on the immune response to SARS-CoV-2. The samples were drawn from two sources: the first 160 participants of the ongoing ImmuneRACE study, and 1,000 to 1,500 subjects contributed by 6 global collaborators. Subjects who had been exposed to COVID-19, were actively infected with it, or had recovered from it provided the deeply sampled blood TCRbeta repertoires that made up the dataset. Nearly every sample came with metadata listing a de-identified subject ID, COVID-19 status, age in years and sex.

Points the paper makes about the study in general: Clinical and demographic metadata were provided uncurated, with the amount varying by source and participant.

Another Seattle source contributed samples from volunteer blood donors who had recovered from COVID-19. Collaborating institutions collected whole blood in K2EDTA tubes following their own protocols. For TCRbeta analysis, collaborators shipped samples in one of three forms: frozen whole blood, isolated PBMCs, or DNA extracted from either of those sample types. TCRbeta CDR3 regions were amplified from genomic DNA using the immunoSEQ Assay, a bias-controlled multiplex PCR. The original pipeline was this. Within the assay, amplification of reference gene primers was used to estimate how many nucleated cells each sample contained. Sequence reads were collapsed and filtered to measure the absolute abundance of every unique TCRbeta CDR3 rearrangement. For each sample, productive Simpson clonality was calculated by taking the square root of Simpson's diversity index across productive rearrangements. TCRdb provides this immuneACCESS table in a form limited to in-frame rearrangements. Some clones are lacking; in checked studies, under half of them reflect an unresolved V gene, and why the rest are absent is not known. The V and J calls and clone size are taken from that table; D and trimming were inferred from the DNA. This sample lists 230,000 or so clones; approximately 82% were detected once. The ten most abundant clones make up about 1.5% of the sample.

The chain is made from TRBV5-1 and TRBJ1-4; TRBD1 is perhaps the D gene, given 5 matching bases. The receptor's source is a woman in her 40s who had recovered from COVID-19. The sequencing input was peripheral blood. The DNA reads as follows: TGCGCCAGCAGCTTGGGGCAGGGCGAGGTAGGAAAACTGTTTTTT. The resulting protein is CASSLGQGEVGKLFF.